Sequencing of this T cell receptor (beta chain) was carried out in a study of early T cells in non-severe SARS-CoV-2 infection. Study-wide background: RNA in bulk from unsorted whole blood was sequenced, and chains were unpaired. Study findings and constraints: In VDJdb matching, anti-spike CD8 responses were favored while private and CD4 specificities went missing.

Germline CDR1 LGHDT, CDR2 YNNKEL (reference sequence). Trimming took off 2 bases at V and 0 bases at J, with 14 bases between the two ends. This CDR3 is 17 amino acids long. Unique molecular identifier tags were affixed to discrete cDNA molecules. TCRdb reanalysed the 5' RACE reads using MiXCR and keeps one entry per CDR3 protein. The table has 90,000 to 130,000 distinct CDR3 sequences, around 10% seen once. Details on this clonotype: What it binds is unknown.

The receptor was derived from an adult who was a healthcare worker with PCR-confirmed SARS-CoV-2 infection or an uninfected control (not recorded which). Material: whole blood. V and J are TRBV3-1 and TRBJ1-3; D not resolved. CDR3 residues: CASSQFGSPSSGNTIYF. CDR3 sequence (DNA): TGTGCCAGCAGCCAATTCGGAAGTCCCTCCTCTGGAAACACCATATATTTT.